One and the same sample provided the 18 T cell receptor beta chains below, sequenced in a study of blood T cell repertoires in COVID-19. Clones were sequenced by immunoSEQ multiplex PCR, and TCRdb holds only the in-frame ones, with some missing. The sample lists hundreds of thousands of clones, about 89% seen once, with less than 3.5% in the top ten. The sample consisted of peripheral blood. Every receptor here comes from a woman in her twenties or thirties with COVID-19, enrolled during active disease.

The gene calls are TRBV6-1 and TRBJ2-2; 7 positions agree with TRBD1. Germline trimming cut 4 bases from V and 0 bases from J; bases unmatched to any gene: 5. The germline CDR1 and CDR2 sequences are MNHNS and SASEGT. The length of the CDR3 is 16 residues. The CDR3, as DNA: TGTGCCAGCAGTGCCAGAGGGACAGCGAACACCGGGGAGCTGTTTTTT. Its protein is CASSARGTANTGELFF.

J is TRBJ2-2 and V is TRBV19; 9 bases are a match to TRBD1. The CDR3 is 16 amino acids. CDR1 LNHDA and CDR2 SQIVND come from the germline V gene (reference sequence). With V trimmed by 4 bases and J by 5 bases, 8 bases remained unmatched. This CDR3 reads CASSRGQGVLTGELFF. CDR3 DNA sequence: TGTGCCAGTAGTAGGGGACAGGGTGTCTTGACCGGGGAGCTGTTTTTT.

CDR3 sequence (DNA): TGTGCCAGCTCACCCGTTAGCAGGGGGCGCATGCTCGAAGCTTTCTTT. Translation: CASSPVSRGRMLEAFF. V is TRBV18 and J is TRBJ1-1, with 8 bases that match TRBD1. CDR1 is KGHSH and CDR2 is LQKENI in the germline V gene. V shed 3 bases, J shed 8 bases, and the junction held 14 bases outside the gene matches. This CDR3 is built from 16 residues.

The chain is built from TRBV10-2 and TRBJ1-5; maybe TRBD1 (6 bases). V was shortened by 3 bases and J by 3 bases, with 15 bases between the two germline ends. Germline V gives CDR1 WSHSY, CDR2 SAAADI. The CDR3 contains 16 residues. The CDR3 bases are TGCGCCAGCAGTGACAGGGGACGGAGTATCAATCAGCCCCAGCATTTT. Translated: CASSDRGRSINQPQHF.

The chain couples TRBV27 to TRBJ2-7; 7 bases are shared with TRBD2. Germline V lookup: CDR1 MNHEY, CDR2 SMNVEV (reference sequence). This CDR3 region has 16 residues. V dropped 0 bases and J dropped 1; count of bases not matched to a gene: 6. CDR3 nucleotides: TGTGCCAGCAGTTTATCTGGAGCGGGGTCTTCCTACGAGCAGTACTTC. It translates to CASSLSGAGSSYEQYF.

J is TRBJ1-2 and V is TRBV6-2 or TRBV6-3; D call uncertain. Germline assignment: CDR1 MNHEY and CDR2 SVGEGT. The ends were cut back, 4 bases at V and 0 bases at J, with 9 bases in the middle. The CDR3 is 14 amino acids. CDR3 sequence (DNA): TGTGCCAGCAGTTCGCCCCTATCTAACTATGGCTACACCTTC. The encoded protein is CASSSPLSNYGYTF.

This chain uses TRBV3-1 (or the pseudogene TRBV3-2) with TRBJ1-1; TRBD1 matches at 7 bases. Germline CDR1 LGHDT, CDR2 YNNKEL (reference sequence). With V trimmed by 1 base and J by 2 bases, 7 bases remained unmatched. The CDR3 contains 16 residues. CDR3 in amino acids: CASSQALDRSNTEAFF. The CDR3 DNA reads TGTGCCAGCAGCCAAGCCTTGGACAGGTCCAACACTGAAGCTTTCTTT.

The V and J genes are TRBV18 and TRBJ1-4; D is ambiguous. Germline V gene lookup returns CDR1 KGHSH and CDR2 LQKENI. This CDR3 is built from 14 residues. V was shortened by 4 bases and J by 5 bases, with 11 bases between the two germline ends. The CDR3 DNA is TGTGCCAGCTCACAGAGACAAGACAATGAAAAACTGTTTTTT. Translating gives CASSQRQDNEKLFF.

J is TRBJ2-7 and V is TRBV28, with 8 positions matching TRBD1. CDR1 and CDR2 (germline): MDHEN, SYDVKM. The CDR3 covers 16 residues. V shed 4 bases, J shed 5 bases, and the junction held 13 bases outside the gene matches. The CDR3 sequence: CASSSPSRTGFDEQYV. The CDR3 DNA is TGTGCCAGCAGTTCCCCCTCAAGGACAGGGTTCGACGAGCAGTACGTC.

J is TRBJ2-5 and V is TRBV11-3; TRBD2 might be the D (5 bases). The CDR3 is 14 residues long. Trimming took off 5 bases at V and 5 bases at J, with 15 bases between the two ends. The germline V gene has CDR1 SGHNT and CDR2 YENEEA. The CDR3 sequence is CASSTRGNYETQYF. The DNA for the CDR3 is TGTGCCAGCAGCACCCGGGGAAATTACGAGACCCAGTACTTC.

The chain uses TRBV5-4 and TRBJ2-5, with 7 bases matching TRBD1. V lost 4 bases to trimming and J lost 0 bases; unmatched junction nucleotides: 3. The germline CDR1 and CDR2 sequences are SGHNT and YYREEE (reference sequence). The CDR3 is 14 amino acids. The CDR3 nucleotides read TGTGCCAGCAGCCCAGGGACAGACCAAGAGACCCAGTACTTC. As protein: CASSPGTDQETQYF.

The gene calls are TRBV29-1 and TRBJ1-5, with D possibly matching TRBD1 (5 bases). Between the trimmed V and J ends, which lost 4 bases and 1 base, there was a span of 5 bases. This CDR3 region has 12 residues. Germline V gives CDR1 SQVTM, CDR2 ANQGSEA. The CDR3 DNA sequence: TGCAGCGTTGGGACAAGCAATCAGCCCCAGCATTTT. Residues: CSVGTSNQPQHF.

The V gene is TRBV4-3, the J gene TRBJ1-6, with D possibly being TRBD1 (5 bases). Trimming left V 0 bases short and J 10 bases short, with 13 bases between. The CDR3 runs to 15 residues. Germline V lookup: CDR1 LGHNA, CDR2 YSLEER. In nucleotides, the CDR3 is TGCGCCAGCAGCCAAGATCGAAGGAAGGGGTCACCCCTCCACTTT. It yields the protein CASSQDRRKGSPLHF.

This rearrangement joins TRBV11-3 to TRBJ2-1, with 7 bases fitting TRBD2. The length of the CDR3 is 13 residues. Germline CDR1 is SGHNT and CDR2 is YENEEA. The V and J ends lost 7 bases and 4 bases, in that order; junction bases with no gene match: 4. The CDR3 DNA reads as TGTGCCAGCACGCTAGCGGAGTACAATGAGCAGTTCTTC. Its protein is CASTLAEYNEQFF.

The chain joins TRBV12-1 to TRBJ2-7; the table assigns TRBD2, which was not confirmed against the DNA. TRBV12-1 is assigned pseudogene status. This CDR3 contains 17 residues. The CDR3 region is CASSFRPTSGSLYEQYV. In DNA form, the CDR3 reads TGTGCCAGCAGCTTTAGACCGACTAGCGGGAGCCTCTACGAGCAGTACGTC.

The rearrangement joins TRBV15 to TRBJ2-3; the D is unclear. CDR1 and CDR2 from the germline V gene are LNHNV and YYDKDF (reference sequence). V was clipped by 3 bases and J by 1 base, with 17 bases between them. The CDR3 consists of 17 residues. DNA of the CDR3: TGTGCCACCAGCAGCTCCCGTCTTCTTCAGGGCACAGATACGCAGTATTTT. Translated, it gives CATSSSRLLQGTDTQYF. Full variable domain (remainder filled in from reference TRBV15 and TRBJ2-3): DAMVIQNPRYQVTQFGKPVTLSCSQTLNHNVMYWYQQKSSQAPKLLFHYYDKDFNNEADTPDNFQSRRPNTSFCFLDIRSPGLGDTAMYLCATSSSRLLQGTDTQYFGPGTRLTVL.

The chain has TRBV10-2 and TRBJ2-5; 9 bases agree with TRBD1. After removal of 6 bases from V and 4 bases from J, the junction contained 3 bases not matched to a gene. The germline V gene has CDR1 WSHSY and CDR2 SAAADI. The CDR3 extends over 13 amino acids. As DNA, the CDR3 is TGCGCCAGCAGCCACAGGGGGCGAGAGACCCAGTACTTC. Translating it yields CASSHRGRETQYF.

This clone has only a few counts. This rearrangement joins TRBV27 to TRBJ1-2, with D maybe TRBD1 (5 bases). Germline V lookup: CDR1 MNHEY, CDR2 SMNVEV (reference sequence). V was cut by 0 bases and J by 7 bases, with 21 bases left in between. The CDR3 extends over 17 amino acids. CDR3 loop: CASSLSIGAGPIRGYTF. In nucleotides, the CDR3 is TGTGCCAGCAGTTTATCGATTGGGGCAGGACCTATACGTGGCTACACCTTC.